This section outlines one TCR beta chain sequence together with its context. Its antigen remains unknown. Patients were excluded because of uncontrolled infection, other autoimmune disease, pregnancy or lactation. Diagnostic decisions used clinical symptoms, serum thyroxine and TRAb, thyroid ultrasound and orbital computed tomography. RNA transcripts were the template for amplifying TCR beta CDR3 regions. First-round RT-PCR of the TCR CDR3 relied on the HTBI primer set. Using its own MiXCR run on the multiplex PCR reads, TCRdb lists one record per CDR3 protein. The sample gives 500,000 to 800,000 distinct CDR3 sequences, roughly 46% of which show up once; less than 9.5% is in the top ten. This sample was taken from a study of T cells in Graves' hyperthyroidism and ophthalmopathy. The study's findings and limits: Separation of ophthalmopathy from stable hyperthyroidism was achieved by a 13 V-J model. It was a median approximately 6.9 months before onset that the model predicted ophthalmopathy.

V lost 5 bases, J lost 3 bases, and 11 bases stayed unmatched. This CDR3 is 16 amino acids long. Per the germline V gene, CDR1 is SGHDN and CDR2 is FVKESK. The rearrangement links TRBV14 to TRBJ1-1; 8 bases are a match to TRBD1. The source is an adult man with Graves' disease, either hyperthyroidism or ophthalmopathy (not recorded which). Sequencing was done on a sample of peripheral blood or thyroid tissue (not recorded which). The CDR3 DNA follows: TGTGCCAGCAGCTACTACAATCAGGGGGCGCACACTGAAGCTTTCTTT. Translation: CASSYYNQGAHTEAFF.